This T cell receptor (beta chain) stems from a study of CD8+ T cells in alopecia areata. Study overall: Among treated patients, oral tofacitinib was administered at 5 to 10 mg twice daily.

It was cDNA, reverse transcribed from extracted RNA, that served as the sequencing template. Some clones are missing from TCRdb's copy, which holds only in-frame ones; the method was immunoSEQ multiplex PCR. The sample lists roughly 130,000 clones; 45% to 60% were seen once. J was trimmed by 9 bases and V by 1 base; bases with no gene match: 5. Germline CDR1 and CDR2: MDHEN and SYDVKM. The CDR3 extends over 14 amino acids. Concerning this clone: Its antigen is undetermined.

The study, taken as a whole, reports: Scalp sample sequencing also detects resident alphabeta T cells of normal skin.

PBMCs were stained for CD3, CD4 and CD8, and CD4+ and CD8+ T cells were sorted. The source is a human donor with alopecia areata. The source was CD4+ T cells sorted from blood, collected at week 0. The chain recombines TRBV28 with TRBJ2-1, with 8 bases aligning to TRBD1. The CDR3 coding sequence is TGTGCCAGCAGTTTATTACAGGGGGAGAGTGAGCAGTTCTTC. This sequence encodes CASSLLQGESEQFF.